The 26 T cell receptor beta chains below come from one sample, sequenced in a study of blood T cell repertoires in COVID-19. The repertoire was sequenced with immunoSEQ multiplex PCR; TCRdb's copy has only in-frame clones and lacks some. The data contain around 70,000 clones, approximately 85% of them singletons. Source material: peripheral blood. The receptor source for this set is a human donor in a cohort sampled during active COVID-19.

The CDR3, as DNA: TGTGCCAGCATCGGGACAGTCTATGGCTACACCTTC. The encoded protein is CASIGTVYGYTF. The V gene is TRBV12-3 or TRBV12-4, the J gene TRBJ1-2; 7 bases match TRBD1. The trim removed 7 bases at V and 4 bases at J, leaving 3 bases unmatched. The CDR3 is 12 amino acids.

This chain joins TRBV5-6 and TRBJ2-2, with 15 bases aligning to TRBD2. The V gene end was trimmed by 4 bases and the J gene end by 0 bases; junction bases not matched to a gene: 4. The germline gives CDR1 SGHDT, CDR2 YYEEEE. The CDR3 covers 18 residues. Here the CDR3 reads CASSRTSGRATNTGELFF. Here the CDR3 DNA reads TGTGCCAGCAGCAGGACTAGCGGGAGGGCCACGAACACCGGGGAGCTGTTTTTT.

This chain connects TRBV6-4 to TRBJ2-5; weak D call: TRBD1 (8 bases). Germline CDR1 is MRHNA and CDR2 is SNTAGT. The CDR3 is made up of 16 amino acids. V lost 2 bases to trimming and J lost 0 bases, with 13 bases between them. Here the CDR3 DNA reads TGTGCCAGCAGTGACCGGGGGGACAGGTACCAAGAGACCCAGTACTTC. Translated: CASSDRGDRYQETQYF.

The chain's CDR3 is CATSRDPPGTEAFF. The DNA of the CDR3 is TGTGCCACCAGCAGAGATCCACCAGGGACTGAAGCTTTCTTT. The chain is built from TRBV15 and TRBJ1-1, with D possibly matching TRBD1 (5 bases). CDR3 length equals 14 residues. V was shortened by 0 bases and J by 5 bases, with 10 bases between the two germline ends. Germline V gene lookup returns CDR1 LNHNV and CDR2 YYDKDF (reference sequence).

The chain combines TRBV6-1 with TRBJ2-1, with D possibly TRBD1 on 5 matching bases. CDR3 length equals 14 residues. CDR1 and CDR2 from the germline V gene are MNHNS and SASEGT. V lost 1 base, J lost 7 bases, and 11 bases lay in between. CDR3 nucleotides: TGTGCCAGCAGTGAAGGGGGCCGTAGGAATGAGCAGTTCTTC. It translates to CASSEGGRRNEQFF.

The chain combines TRBV11-2 with TRBJ1-2; D might be TRBD1 (6 bases). The germline V and J ends were trimmed by 4 bases and 8 bases, with 14 bases remaining between them. Germline CDR1 reads SGHAT; CDR2 reads FQNNGV. The CDR3 covers 13 residues. CDR3: CASSSAPQGGYTF. CDR3 sequence (DNA): TGTGCCAGCAGCTCGGCCCCCCAGGGGGGCTACACCTTC.

This chain joins TRBV5-1 and TRBJ2-3, with D perhaps TRBD2 (5 bases). The CDR3 has 12 amino acids. Germline V lookup: CDR1 SGHRS, CDR2 YFSETQ. Trimming took 2 bases from V and 5 from J, leaving 6 bases between them. CDR3 sequence reads: CASSFSEDTQYF. The CDR3, as DNA: TGCGCCAGCAGCTTTAGCGAAGATACGCAGTATTTT.

The rearrangement links TRBV13 to TRBJ2-7; 9 positions agree with TRBD2. Germline-derived CDR1 and CDR2 are PRHDT and FYEKMQ (reference sequence). The CDR3 sequence is 18 residues long. V was clipped by 2 bases and J by 6 bases; unmatched bases: 17. DNA for the CDR3: TGTGCCAGCAGCTTAAGTCTGACTTTAGCGGGAGACTGGAGCGAGCAGTACTTC. Amino acids: CASSLSLTLAGDWSEQYF.

The chain recombines TRBV28 with TRBJ2-2, with D hard to call. V dropped 5 bases and J dropped 7 bases, with 5 bases sitting between them. Germline V lookup: CDR1 MDHEN, CDR2 SYDVKM. The CDR3 is made up of 11 amino acids. CDR3 sequence reads: CASSPRGELFF. The CDR3, as DNA: TGTGCCAGCAGTCCCCGCGGGGAGCTGTTTTTT.

This rearrangement joins TRBV7-9 to TRBJ1-6; 8 positions match TRBD1. The CDR3 is made up of 14 amino acids. Looked up from germline, CDR1 is SEHNR and CDR2 is FQNEAQ (reference sequence). The V and J ends lost 5 bases and 10 bases, in that order; junction bases with no gene match: 7. CDR3 in DNA: TGTGCCAGCAGCCCTGGACAGGGTGGATCACCCCTCCACTTT. This encodes CASSPGQGGSPLHF.

The chain links TRBV30 to TRBJ2-7; 14 nucleotides agree with TRBD2. Germline CDR1 reads GTSNPN; CDR2 reads SVGIG (reference sequence). Trimming took 5 bases from V and 4 from J; bases not matched to a gene: 1. The CDR3 is made up of 13 amino acids. This CDR3 is CAWRLAGGYEQYF. CDR3 bases: TGTGCCTGGCGACTAGCGGGAGGGTACGAGCAGTACTTC. Complete variable domain (other parts from reference TRBV30 and TRBJ2-7): SQTIHQWPATLVQPVGSPLSLECTVEGTSNPNLYWYRQAAGRGLQLLFYSVGIGQISSEVPQNLSASRPQDRQFILSSKKLLLSDSGFYLCAWRLAGGYEQYFGPGTRLTVT.

The CDR3 is CASSTVGGRENEQFF. The CDR3 region has the DNA TGTGCCAGCAGCACCGTAGGCGGGCGGGAGAATGAGCAGTTCTTC. The rearrangement links TRBV6-2 or TRBV6-3 to TRBJ2-1; 7 bases agree with TRBD2. V lost 6 bases to trimming and J lost 7 bases; unmatched junction nucleotides: 12. The CDR3 contains 15 residues. Per germline, CDR1 MNHEY and CDR2 SVGEGT.

The chain employs TRBV2 and TRBJ2-2; D remains ambiguous. V lost 8 bases, J lost 0 bases, and 10 bases lay in between. Germline loops: CDR1 SNHLY, CDR2 FYNNEI. The CDR3 consists of 14 residues. In DNA, the CDR3 is TGTGCCAGCCACATTCTCGCGAACACCGGGGAGCTGTTTTTT. It encodes CASHILANTGELFF. Combining the CDR3 with reference TRBV2 and TRBJ2-2 gives the whole variable domain EPEVTQTPSHQVTQMGQEVILRCVPISNHLYFYWYRQILGQKVEFLVSFYNNEISEKSEIFDDQFSVERPDGSNFTLKIRSTKLEDSAMYFCASHILANTGELFFGEGSRLTVL.

The rearrangement links TRBV12-3 or TRBV12-4 to TRBJ2-3; D is unresolved. With 1 base removed from V and 6 bases from J, the gap between germline ends came to 5 bases. The CDR3 is 12 amino acids. The CDR3: CASSLGEDTQYF. The CDR3 nucleotides are TGTGCCAGCAGTTTAGGCGAGGATACGCAGTATTTT.

The chain joins TRBV5-1 to TRBJ2-1; 8 bases are shared with TRBD1. CDR1 SGHRS and CDR2 YFSETQ come from the germline V gene. The CDR3 contains 15 residues. V shed 4 bases, J shed 1 base, and the junction held 4 bases outside the gene matches. The CDR3 loop is CASSNTGGSYNEQFF. In nucleotides, the CDR3 is TGCGCCAGCAGCAATACAGGGGGGTCCTACAATGAGCAGTTCTTC.

V and J are TRBV9 and TRBJ2-3; D gene unclear. Germline CDR1 reads SGDLS; CDR2 reads YYNGEE. The CDR3 loop spans 14 amino acids. Trimming shortened V by 4 bases and J by 2 bases, and 11 bases separated the two germline ends. The CDR3 reads CASSSWSLTDTQYF. The CDR3 DNA sequence: TGTGCCAGCAGCTCCTGGAGCCTCACAGATACGCAGTATTTT. Looking up the rest from reference TRBV9 and TRBJ2-3 gives the full variable domain: DSGVTQTPKHLITATGQRVTLRCSPRSGDLSVYWYQQSLDQGLQFLIQYYNGEERAKGNILERFSAQQFPDLHSELNLSSLELGDSALYFCASSSWSLTDTQYFGPGTRLTVL.

The chain uses TRBV6-5 and TRBJ1-5, with D tentatively TRBD1 (6 bases). Trimming took off 6 bases at V and 5 bases at J, with 14 bases between the two ends. This CDR3 is built from 14 residues. Germline lookup yields CDR1 MNHEY and CDR2 SVGAGI. DNA for the CDR3: TGTGCCAGCAGAAGGTCAGGGGACGATCAGCCCCAGCATTTT. Its translation: CASRRSGDDQPQHF.

The rearrangement links TRBV5-4 to TRBJ2-2, with 7 bases matching TRBD2. Losses at the gene ends were 2 bases for V and 5 bases for J; bases not matched to a gene: 3. This CDR3 contains 14 residues. Germline CDR1 and CDR2: SGHNT and YYREEE (reference sequence). This CDR3 is CASSFGSGTGELFF. The CDR3 DNA sequence: TGTGCCAGCAGCTTCGGTAGCGGGACCGGGGAGCTGTTTTTT.

The CDR3 nucleotides are TGTGCCAGCAGCCAATTCACGGACTGGAACACCGGGGAGCTGTTTTTT. It codes for CASSQFTDWNTGELFF. The rearrangement joins TRBV3-1 (or the pseudogene TRBV3-2) to TRBJ2-2, with D possibly being TRBD2 (5 bases). V was pared by 2 bases and J by 1 base, with 11 bases between. This CDR3 region has 16 residues. Germline loops: CDR1 LGHDT, CDR2 YNNKEL (reference sequence).

The V call is TRBV7-2, the J call TRBJ2-5; 9 nucleotides align to TRBD1. J was trimmed by 4 bases and V by 2 bases; bases with no gene match: 11. The CDR3 loop spans 17 amino acids. The V gene's germline CDR1 is SGHTA and CDR2 FQGNSA. The CDR3 nucleotides read TGTGCCAGCAGCTTAATCGGGAGCGGGACAGGGCTAGAGACCCAGTACTTC. Translation gives CASSLIGSGTGLETQYF.

Judged by abundance, this clone is medium-sized. The chain links TRBV6-1 to TRBJ2-6; D unclear. The germline V gene encodes CDR1 MNHNS and CDR2 SASEGT. The CDR3 runs to 15 residues. Between the trimmed V and J ends, which lost 0 bases and 0 bases, there was a span of 3 bases. CDR3 nucleotide sequence: TGTGCCAGCAGTGAAGCCAACTCTGGGGCCAACGTCCTGACTTTC. Amino acids: CASSEANSGANVLTF.

The chain couples TRBV5-4 to TRBJ2-2; D gene uncertain. The germline V gene has CDR1 SGHNT and CDR2 YYREEE (reference sequence). The CDR3 sequence is 15 residues long. Between the trimmed V and J ends, which lost 0 bases and 4 bases, there was a span of 10 bases. Here the CDR3 DNA reads TGTGCCAGCAGCTTGGGGCGGCCGGGCACCGGGGAGCTGTTTTTT. It encodes CASSLGRPGTGELFF.

The genes are TRBV30 and TRBJ2-1; 7 nucleotides align to TRBD1. The J segment lost 5 bases and the V segment lost 2 bases, leaving 9 bases of the junction unmatched. From germline, CDR1 is GTSNPN and CDR2 SVGIG (reference sequence). CDR3 size: 15 residues. The CDR3 loop reads CAWSRLDRVNNEQFF. The CDR3 nucleotides read TGTGCCTGGAGTAGACTCGACAGGGTCAACAATGAGCAGTTCTTC.

This rearrangement joins TRBV7-8 to TRBJ1-1; possible D gene TRBD1, 6 bases. Germline V gene lookup returns CDR1 SGHVS and CDR2 FQNEAQ. Deletions cut 5 bases from V and 0 bases from J, with 10 bases between. The CDR3 sequence is 14 residues long. In nucleotides, the CDR3 is TGTGCCAGCAGCGCCCCAGGGGTGAACACTGAAGCTTTCTTT. It yields the protein CASSAPGVNTEAFF.

The chain uses TRBV29-1 and TRBJ2-7, with D unclear. This CDR3 is built from 14 residues. Germline V CDR1 and CDR2: SQVTM, ANQGSEA. Deletions cut 6 bases from V and 0 bases from J, with 15 bases between. CDR3 sequence: CSVAGSGVSYEQYF. The CDR3 coding sequence is TGCAGCGTAGCAGGTTCCGGCGTCTCCTACGAGCAGTACTTC.

J is TRBJ1-2 and V is TRBV6-4, with D possibly being TRBD1 (6 bases). This CDR3 has 13 residues. Germline V lookup: CDR1 MRHNA, CDR2 SNTAGT. V was trimmed by 5 bases and J by 2 bases, leaving 9 bases between them. The CDR3 spells CASSPGANYGYTF. The CDR3 DNA follows: TGTGCCAGCAGTCCAGGGGCCAACTATGGCTACACCTTC.